One and the same sample provided the 8 T cell receptor beta chains below, sequenced in a study of CD8+ T cells in alopecia areata. Sequencing relied on a cDNA template that was reverse transcribed from extracted RNA. Clones were read by immunoSEQ multiplex PCR, and TCRdb kept only the in-frame ones, dropping some. The top ten hold under 7.5% of the sample, which has about 150,000 clones, roughly 50% seen once. Sequences were derived from CD4+ T cells sorted from blood, sampled at week 0. The receptors derive from a human donor with alopecia areata.

This clone was detected once. The chain recombines TRBV7-6 with TRBJ2-5; weak D call: TRBD1 (5 bases). The CDR3 spans 12 residues. CDR1 is SGHVS, CDR2 FNYEAQ, per germline. V dropped 2 bases and J dropped 4 bases, with 5 bases sitting between them. CDR3 in DNA: TGTGCCAGCAGCTTACAGGGAGAGACCCAGTACTTC. Translated: CASSLQGETQYF.

The V gene is TRBV29-1, the J gene TRBJ1-2; D unclear. This CDR3 spans 11 amino acids. V gave up 8 bases and J gave up 6 bases, with 13 bases separating them. Germline V gene data show CDR1 as SQVTM and CDR2 as ANQGSEA. The CDR3 reads CSPGQVDGYTF. In DNA, the CDR3 is TGCAGCCCCGGTCAGGTGGATGGCTACACCTTC.

The chain links TRBV9 to TRBJ2-3; no firm D call. Germline CDR1 and CDR2: SGDLS and YYNGEE. The CDR3 is made up of 16 amino acids. The V and J ends lost 1 base and 1 base respectively, with 13 bases between them. The CDR3 protein is CASSVSPQWGTDTQYF. In nucleotides, the CDR3 is TGTGCCAGCAGCGTAAGTCCCCAGTGGGGCACAGATACGCAGTATTTT.

The genes are TRBV27 and TRBJ2-1; the D is unclear. Germline CDR1 reads MNHEY; CDR2 reads SMNVEV (reference sequence). CDR3 length: 13 amino acids. Between the trimmed V and J ends, which lost 0 bases and 4 bases, there was a span of 4 bases. CDR3 nucleotides: TGTGCCAGCAGTTTATCGGAGTACAATGAGCAGTTCTTC. It yields the protein CASSLSEYNEQFF.

CDR3 DNA sequence: TGTGCCAGCAGCTTAGCGCCTCGGCAGGGGGAGCGTGGCTACACCTTC. It is translated as CASSLAPRQGERGYTF. The chain uses TRBV7-2 and TRBJ1-2, with 7 bases lining up with TRBD1. The CDR3 is made up of 16 amino acids. The germline V gene has CDR1 SGHTA and CDR2 FQGNSA. V trimming: 0 bases; J trimming: 7 bases; junction bases outside the gene matches: 11.

The rearrangement links TRBV25-1 to TRBJ2-1; 8 nucleotides match TRBD2. V lost 4 bases and J lost 6; bases outside the gene matches: 2. The CDR3 has 13 amino acids. CDR1 is MGHDK and CDR2 is SYGVNS in the germline V gene. CDR3 loop: CASSAAGGNEQFF. DNA for the CDR3: TGTGCCAGCAGTGCGGCGGGGGGCAATGAGCAGTTCTTC. Using reference TRBV25-1 and TRBJ2-1 for the parts outside the CDR3, the full variable domain is EADIYQTPRYLVIGTGKKITLECSQTMGHDKMYWYQQDPGMELHLIHYSYGVNSTEKGDLSSESTVSRIRTEHFPLTLESARPSHTSQYLCASSAAGGNEQFFGPGTRLTVL.

This clone was observed a single time. At one end, the junction sequence differs from germline, possibly due to a read error. This CDR3 is CANSGGAGETQYF. In DNA, the CDR3 is TGTGCCAACAGCGGGGGGGCCGGGGAGACCCAGTACTTC. The chain carries TRBV11-2 and TRBJ2-5; TRBD2 matches at 10 bases. The CDR3 contains 13 residues. CDR1 SGHAT and CDR2 FQNNGV come from the germline V gene. The whole variable domain, filled in from reference TRBV11-2 and TRBJ2-5, reads EAGVAQSPRYKIIEKRQSVAFWCNPISGHATLYWYQQILGQGPKLLIQFQNNGVVDDSQLPKDRFSAERLKGVDSTLKIQPAKLEDSAVYLCANSGGAGETQYFGPGTRLLVL.

The gene calls are TRBV30 and TRBJ1-6; the D gene is possibly TRBD1 (5 bases). The CDR3 is 14 residues long. Germline CDR1 is GTSNPN and CDR2 is SVGIG (reference sequence). V was clipped by 0 bases and J by 7 bases, with 10 bases between them. The chain's CDR3 is CAWSVQSGNSPLHF. For the CDR3, the DNA is TGTGCCTGGAGTGTACAGTCAGGGAATTCACCCCTCCACTTT.